A single sample gave rise to the 22 T cell receptor beta chains below, sequenced in a study of blood T cell repertoires in COVID-19. TCRdb keeps only in-frame clones here, not all; method: immunoSEQ multiplex PCR. The data show about 180,000 clones, with roughly 87% seen just once and 7.6% held by the top ten. Material for sequencing was peripheral blood. The origin of the receptors is a woman in her 70s with COVID-19, enrolled during active disease.

This clone turned up a few times. The chain couples TRBV5-4 to TRBJ1-1; tentatively, D is TRBD1 (5 bases). Germline CDR1 is SGHNT and CDR2 is YYREEE (reference sequence). V was trimmed by 0 bases and J by 0 bases, leaving 6 bases between them. This CDR3 spans 14 amino acids. CDR3 protein: CASSLDRLNTEAFF. The CDR3 nucleotides read TGTGCCAGCAGCTTGGACAGGTTGAACACTGAAGCTTTCTTT.

This clone has a handful of counts. The J gene is TRBJ2-6, the V gene TRBV2; TRBD1 is a possible D gene (6 bases). The V end was cut by 7 bases, the J end by 7 bases, with 14 bases between. The CDR3 runs 14 residues. Germline-derived CDR1 and CDR2 are SNHLY and FYNNEI. The CDR3 reads CASTSRGIANVLTF. CDR3 in DNA: TGTGCCAGCACTTCCAGGGGAATTGCCAACGTCCTGACTTTC.

The V and J genes are TRBV7-2 and TRBJ2-7, with TRBD2 matching 15 bases. J lost 6 bases, V lost 1 base, and 7 bases had no gene match. CDR1 SGHTA and CDR2 FQGNSA come from the germline V gene. The CDR3 consists of 17 residues. The CDR3 sequence is CASSLVSGTSGRSEQYF. For the CDR3, the DNA is TGTGCCAGCAGCTTAGTCAGTGGGACTAGCGGGAGGTCCGAGCAGTACTTC.

This clone occurred a few times. The chain recombines TRBV18 with TRBJ2-7; D is possibly TRBD1 (5 bases). CDR1 and CDR2 (germline): KGHSH, LQKENI. The ends were cut back, 6 bases at V and 0 bases at J, with 12 bases in the middle. The CDR3 has 14 residues. CDR3 sequence reads: CASSDRLSSYEQYF. In nucleotides, the CDR3 is TGTGCCAGCTCCGACAGATTGAGCTCCTACGAGCAGTACTTC.

V and J are TRBV7-9 and TRBJ2-1; D is possibly TRBD2 (5 bases). V shed 2 bases and J shed 10 bases, with 12 bases lying between them. Germline-derived CDR1 and CDR2 are SEHNR and FQNEAQ (reference sequence). The CDR3 contains 13 residues. The CDR3 sequence: CASSLFGSGEQFF. CDR3 DNA: TGTGCCAGCAGCTTATTCGGGTCGGGGGAGCAGTTCTTC.

The chain is built from TRBV10-3 and TRBJ2-3; 10 positions match TRBD2. V was pared by 5 bases and J by 3 bases, with 2 bases of the junction left unmatched. Germline-derived CDR1 and CDR2 are ENHRY and SYGVKD. The CDR3 consists of 14 residues. CDR3 region: CAISQAGGTDTQYF. DNA for the CDR3: TGTGCCATCAGTCAAGCGGGAGGGACAGATACGCAGTATTTT.

The V and J genes are TRBV7-9 and TRBJ2-5, with a possible D match to TRBD2 (5 bases). The CDR3 length is 12 residues. The germline CDR1 and CDR2 sequences are SEHNR and FQNEAQ (reference sequence). V was trimmed by 5 bases and J by 5 bases, leaving 9 bases between them. Here the CDR3 reads CASSIRGETQYF. The CDR3 bases are TGTGCCAGCAGCATTAGAGGGGAGACCCAGTACTTC.

At least ten counts were recorded for this clone. In DNA, the CDR3 is TGTGCCAGCAGCCAAGACGGGACACCCTCGTATGAGCAGTTCTTC. Residues: CASSQDGTPSYEQFF. The chain employs TRBV4-2 and TRBJ2-1; TRBD1 is a possible D gene (6 bases). CDR1 and CDR2 from the germline V gene are LGHNA and YNFKEQ. V was cut by 0 bases and J by 8 bases, with 14 bases left in between. There are 15 residues in the CDR3.

The chain carries TRBV7-6 and TRBJ2-2; 9 positions agree with TRBD2. CDR3 length: 19 residues. Germline V gives CDR1 SGHVS, CDR2 FNYEAQ. V gave up 4 bases and J gave up 5 bases; unmatched junction bases: 17. Here the CDR3 DNA reads TGTGCCAGCAGCTCACGGCCCCAACTTGCGGGAGGGAAAACCGGGGAGCTGTTTTTT. Amino acid sequence: CASSSRPQLAGGKTGELFF.

The chain combines TRBV6-6 with TRBJ1-2; D perhaps matches TRBD1 (6 bases). CDR1 and CDR2 (germline): MNHNY, SVGAGI (reference sequence). The CDR3 runs 15 residues. V was pared by 4 bases and J by 5 bases, with 17 bases between. CDR3 sequence (DNA): TGTGCCAGCAGTTTCTCACAACAGGGTTTGTATGGCTACACCTTC. It codes for CASSFSQQGLYGYTF.

The chain couples TRBV24-1 to TRBJ2-1; 8 bases line up with TRBD2. With 1 base clipped from V and 1 base from J, the junction kept 2 bases outside the gene matches. The CDR3 runs 16 residues. Germline V CDR1 and CDR2: KGHDR, SFDVKD. The DNA of the CDR3 is TGTGCCACCAGTGATTTTACGGGAGGGTCCTACAATGAGCAGTTCTTC. Amino acid sequence: CATSDFTGGSYNEQFF.

V and J are TRBV5-1 and TRBJ2-3, with a weak D call TRBD2 (6 bases). The germline CDR1 and CDR2 sequences are SGHRS and YFSETQ. The CDR3 is made up of 15 amino acids. V was cut by 0 bases and J by 4 bases, with 12 bases left in between. The CDR3 protein is CASSLAGRGADTQYF. The CDR3 DNA sequence: TGCGCCAGCAGCTTGGCCGGGAGAGGGGCAGATACGCAGTATTTT.

V usage is TRBV12-3 or TRBV12-4 and J usage is TRBJ1-1; no clear D gene. V dropped 3 bases and J dropped 1 base, with 6 bases sitting between them. The CDR3 has 13 residues. The CDR3 is CASSLVRNTEAFF. As DNA, the CDR3 is TGTGCCAGCAGTTTGGTCAGGAACACTGAAGCTTTCTTT.

The genes are TRBV3-1 (or the pseudogene TRBV3-2) and TRBJ2-3, with D maybe TRBD1 (5 bases). The CDR3 has 13 amino acids. CDR1 and CDR2 (germline): LGHDT, YNNKEL (reference sequence). Between the trimmed V and J ends, which lost 2 bases and 6 bases, there was a span of 9 bases. CDR3 nucleotide sequence: TGTGCCAGCAGCCAAAGGGGTTCGGATACGCAGTATTTT. Translation gives CASSQRGSDTQYF.

The V call is TRBV29-1, the J call TRBJ2-7, with TRBD1 identical over 8 bases. Germline V gives CDR1 SQVTM, CDR2 ANQGSEA. The CDR3 is 12 amino acids. V lost 7 bases, J lost 2 bases, and 4 bases stayed unmatched. The CDR3 loop reads CSGGQGTYEQYF. The CDR3 nucleotides read TGCAGCGGCGGACAGGGAACCTACGAGCAGTACTTC.

The genes are TRBV18 and TRBJ2-3; a weak D match, TRBD1 (5 bases). The germline V gene encodes CDR1 KGHSH and CDR2 LQKENI. The CDR3 is 16 residues long. Between the trimmed V and J ends, which lost 3 bases and 0 bases, there was a span of 13 bases. In nucleotides, the CDR3 is TGTGCCAGCTCACCCCCGCAGGGCCGTAGCACAGATACGCAGTATTTT. Translation gives CASSPPQGRSTDTQYF.

This clone was picked up one time. The sample carries other DNA sequences with the same CDR3. J is TRBJ1-5 and V is TRBV2; a possible D gene is TRBD1 (6 bases). The CDR3 spans 13 residues. Trimming took off 6 bases at V and 7 bases at J, with 13 bases between the two ends. In germline, CDR1 is SNHLY, CDR2 FYNNEI. CDR3 region: CASSYRENQPQHF. The DNA for the CDR3 is TGTGCCAGCAGCTACAGGGAAAACCAGCCCCAGCATTTT.

There are a few counts of this clone. The chain is built from TRBV14 and TRBJ2-7; a weak D match, TRBD1 (6 bases). Germline V lookup: CDR1 SGHDN, CDR2 FVKESK. CDR3 size: 13 residues. Trimming cost V 4 bases and J 3 bases, with 10 bases left between them. CDR3 in DNA: TGTGCCAGCAGCCGTGGACAGCTCTACGAGCAGTACTTC. Translated: CASSRGQLYEQYF.

V and J are TRBV25-1 and TRBJ2-3; TRBD2 matches at 8 bases. V gave up 4 bases and J gave up 5 bases; unmatched junction bases: 8. The CDR3 length is 15 residues. Germline CDR1 is MGHDK and CDR2 is SYGVNS. The CDR3 coding sequence is TGTGCCAGCAGTGTATCCAGCGGGAGAGGAGATACGCAGTATTTT. Protein product: CASSVSSGRGDTQYF.

CDR3 DNA sequence: TGTGCCAGTAGTATTTCGGCGGGTGAATATGGCTACACCTTC. Amino acids: CASSISAGEYGYTF. V usage is TRBV19 and J usage is TRBJ1-2; D remains ambiguous. V lost 3 bases to trimming and J lost 5 bases, with 13 bases between them. Germline V gene lookup returns CDR1 LNHDA and CDR2 SQIVND (reference sequence). The CDR3 is 14 residues long.

This sequence joins TRBV7-2 and TRBJ1-3; 8 bases map to TRBD1. J was trimmed by 6 bases and V by 5 bases; bases with no gene match: 9. The CDR3 is 15 residues long. Germline loops: CDR1 SGHTA, CDR2 FQGNSA. Here the CDR3 reads CASSLMLTGENTIYF. The DNA for the CDR3 is TGTGCCAGCAGCCTAATGCTGACAGGGGAAAACACCATATATTTT.

This clone was detected only a few times. The chain employs TRBV3-1 (or the pseudogene TRBV3-2) and TRBJ1-1, with D maybe TRBD1 (6 bases). CDR1 and CDR2 (germline): LGHDT, YNNKEL (reference sequence). This CDR3 is built from 14 residues. Trimming left V 4 bases short and J 4 bases short, with 13 bases between. As DNA, the CDR3 is TGTGCCAGCAGCCCCCGCAGGGGATTCACTGAAGCTTTCTTT. Amino acids: CASSPRRGFTEAFF.